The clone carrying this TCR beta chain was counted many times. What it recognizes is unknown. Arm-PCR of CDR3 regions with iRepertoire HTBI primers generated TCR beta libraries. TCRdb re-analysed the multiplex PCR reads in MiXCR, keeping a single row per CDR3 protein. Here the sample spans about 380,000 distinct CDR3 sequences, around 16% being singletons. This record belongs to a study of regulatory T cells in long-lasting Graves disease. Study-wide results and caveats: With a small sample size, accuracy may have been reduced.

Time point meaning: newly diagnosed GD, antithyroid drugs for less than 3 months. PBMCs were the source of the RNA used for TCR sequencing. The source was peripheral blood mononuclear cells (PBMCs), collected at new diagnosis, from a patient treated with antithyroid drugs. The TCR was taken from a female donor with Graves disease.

The CDR3 DNA sequence: TGCGCCAGCAGCGCACAAATCCAGAGGGAAGCTTTCTTT. It is translated as CASSAQIQREAFF. V usage is TRBV5-1 and J usage is TRBJ1-1; D uncertain. CDR3 length: 13 amino acids. Germline V gene sequence: CDR1 SGHRS, CDR2 YFSETQ. Trimming pared 4 bases from V and 8 bases from J, leaving 15 bases between. Together with reference TRBV5-1 and TRBJ1-1, the CDR3 gives the full variable domain: KAGVTQTPRYLIKTRGQQVTLSCSPISGHRSVSWYQQTPGQGLQFLFEYFSETQRNKGNFPGRFSGRQFSNSRSEMNVSTLELGDSALYLCASSAQIQREAFFGQGTRLTVV.